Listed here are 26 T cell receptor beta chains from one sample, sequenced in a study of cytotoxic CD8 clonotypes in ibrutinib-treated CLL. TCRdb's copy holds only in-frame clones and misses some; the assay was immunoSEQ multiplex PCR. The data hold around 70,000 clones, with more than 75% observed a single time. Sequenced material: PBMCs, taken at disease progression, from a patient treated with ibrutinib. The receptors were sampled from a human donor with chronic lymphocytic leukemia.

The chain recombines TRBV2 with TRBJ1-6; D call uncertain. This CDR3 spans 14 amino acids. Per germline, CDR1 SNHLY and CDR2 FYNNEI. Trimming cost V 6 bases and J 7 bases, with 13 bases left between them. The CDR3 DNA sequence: TGTGCCAGCAGCCCTCTTTCCACGAATTCACCCCTCCACTTT. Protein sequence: CASSPLSTNSPLHF.

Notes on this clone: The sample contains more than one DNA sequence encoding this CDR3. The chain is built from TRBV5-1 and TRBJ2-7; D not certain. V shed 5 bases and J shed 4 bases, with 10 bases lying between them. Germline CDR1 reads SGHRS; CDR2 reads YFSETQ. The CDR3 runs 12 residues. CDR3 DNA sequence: TGCGCCAGCAGTCTGCAATCGTACGAGCAGTACTTC. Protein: CASSLQSYEQYF. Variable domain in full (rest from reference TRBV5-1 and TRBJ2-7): KAGVTQTPRYLIKTRGQQVTLSCSPISGHRSVSWYQQTPGQGLQFLFEYFSETQRNKGNFPGRFSGRQFSNSRSEMNVSTLELGDSALYLCASSLQSYEQYFGPGTRLTVT.

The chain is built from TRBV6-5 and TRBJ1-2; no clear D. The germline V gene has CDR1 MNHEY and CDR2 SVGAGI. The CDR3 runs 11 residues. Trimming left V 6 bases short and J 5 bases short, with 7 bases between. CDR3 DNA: TGTGCCAGCAGGGGGTTATATGGCTACACCTTC. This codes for CASRGLYGYTF.

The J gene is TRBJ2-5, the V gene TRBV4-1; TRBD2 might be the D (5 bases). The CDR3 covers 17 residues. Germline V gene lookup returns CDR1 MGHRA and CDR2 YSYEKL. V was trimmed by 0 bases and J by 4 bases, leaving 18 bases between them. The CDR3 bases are TGCGCCAGCAGCCAAGATCCCGGACCGGGAAGAGGAGAGACCCAGTACTTC. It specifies CASSQDPGPGRGETQYF.

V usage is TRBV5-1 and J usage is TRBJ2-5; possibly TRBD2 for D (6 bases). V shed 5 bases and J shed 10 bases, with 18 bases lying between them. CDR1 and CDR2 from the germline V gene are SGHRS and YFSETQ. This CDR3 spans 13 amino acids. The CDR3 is CASRGGDAVGQYF. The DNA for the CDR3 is TGCGCCAGCAGGGGGGGTGACGCCGTGGGCCAGTACTTC.

For the CDR3, the DNA is TGTGCCAGCAGCCACACGAACACCGGGGAGCTGTTTTTT. Translating it yields CASSHTNTGELFF. This chain connects TRBV5-6 to TRBJ2-2; D call uncertain. The germline V gene has CDR1 SGHDT and CDR2 YYEEEE. Trimming stripped 4 bases from V and 0 bases from J, with 4 bases between. CDR3 length: 13 amino acids.

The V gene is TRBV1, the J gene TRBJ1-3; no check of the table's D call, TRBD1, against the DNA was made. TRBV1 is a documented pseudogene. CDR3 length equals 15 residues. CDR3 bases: TGCACCAGCAGCCAAGATTACAGGCATCGAAACACCATATATTTT. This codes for CTSSQDYRHRNTIYF.

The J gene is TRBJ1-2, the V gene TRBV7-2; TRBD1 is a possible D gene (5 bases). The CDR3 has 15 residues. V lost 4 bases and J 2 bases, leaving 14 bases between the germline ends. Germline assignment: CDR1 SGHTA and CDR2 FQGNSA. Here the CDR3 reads CASSSLGRVNYGYTF. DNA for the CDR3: TGTGCCAGCAGCTCACTGGGCAGGGTCAACTATGGCTACACCTTC.

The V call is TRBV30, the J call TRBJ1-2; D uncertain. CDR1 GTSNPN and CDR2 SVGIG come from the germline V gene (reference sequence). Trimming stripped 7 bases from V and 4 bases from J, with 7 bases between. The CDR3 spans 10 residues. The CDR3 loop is CALQLYGYTF. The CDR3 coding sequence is TGTGCCTTACAGCTCTATGGCTACACCTTC. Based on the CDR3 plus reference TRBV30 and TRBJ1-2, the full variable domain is SQTIHQWPATLVQPVGSPLSLECTVEGTSNPNLYWYRQAAGRGLQLLFYSVGIGQISSEVPQNLSASRPQDRQFILSSKKLLLSDSGFYLCALQLYGYTFGSGTRLTVV.

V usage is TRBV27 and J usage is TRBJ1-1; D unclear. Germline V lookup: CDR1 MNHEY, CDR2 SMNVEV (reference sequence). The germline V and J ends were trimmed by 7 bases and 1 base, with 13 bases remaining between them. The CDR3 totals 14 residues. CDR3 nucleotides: TGTGCCAGCACCTCCGGACTCCCGAACACTGAAGCTTTCTTT. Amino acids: CASTSGLPNTEAFF.

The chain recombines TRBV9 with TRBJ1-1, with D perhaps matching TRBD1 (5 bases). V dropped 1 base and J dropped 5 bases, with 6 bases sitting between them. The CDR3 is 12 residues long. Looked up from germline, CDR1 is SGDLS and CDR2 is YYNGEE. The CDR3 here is CASSVQGTEAFF. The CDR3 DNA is TGTGCCAGCAGCGTACAGGGAACTGAAGCTTTCTTT.

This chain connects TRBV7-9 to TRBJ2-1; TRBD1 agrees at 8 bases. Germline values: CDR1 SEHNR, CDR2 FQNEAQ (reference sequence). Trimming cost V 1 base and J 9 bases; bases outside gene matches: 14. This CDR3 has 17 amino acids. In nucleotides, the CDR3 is TGTGCCAGCAGCTTAGTGTACGGCAGGGGGCGGTTTGGTGAGCAGTTCTTC. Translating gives CASSLVYGRGRFGEQFF.

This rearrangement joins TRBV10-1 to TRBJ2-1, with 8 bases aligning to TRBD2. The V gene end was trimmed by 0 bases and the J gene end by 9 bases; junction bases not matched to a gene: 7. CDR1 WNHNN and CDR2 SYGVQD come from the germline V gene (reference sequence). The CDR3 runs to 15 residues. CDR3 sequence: CASSESRGAPSEQFF. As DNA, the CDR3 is TGCGCCAGCAGTGAGTCGCGGGGGGCCCCAAGTGAGCAGTTCTTC.

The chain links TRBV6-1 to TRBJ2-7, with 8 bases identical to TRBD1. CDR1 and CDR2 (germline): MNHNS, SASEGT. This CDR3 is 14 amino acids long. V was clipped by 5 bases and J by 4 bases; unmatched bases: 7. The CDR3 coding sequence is TGTGCCAGCAGTTTGACAGGGGCCCCATACGAGCAGTACTTC. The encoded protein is CASSLTGAPYEQYF.

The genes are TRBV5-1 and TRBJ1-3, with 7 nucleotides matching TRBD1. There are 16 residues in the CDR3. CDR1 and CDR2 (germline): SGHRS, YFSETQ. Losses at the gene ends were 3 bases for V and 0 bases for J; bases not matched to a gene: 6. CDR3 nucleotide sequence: TGCGCCAGCAGCTCACAGGGGCGATCCTCTGGAAACACCATATATTTT. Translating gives CASSSQGRSSGNTIYF.

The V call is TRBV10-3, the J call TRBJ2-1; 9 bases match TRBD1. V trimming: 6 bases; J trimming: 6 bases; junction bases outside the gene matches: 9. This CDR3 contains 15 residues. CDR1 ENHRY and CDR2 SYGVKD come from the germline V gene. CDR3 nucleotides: TGTGCCATCAGCCGACAGGGGGTATTATCCAATGAGCAGTTCTTC. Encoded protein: CAISRQGVLSNEQFF.

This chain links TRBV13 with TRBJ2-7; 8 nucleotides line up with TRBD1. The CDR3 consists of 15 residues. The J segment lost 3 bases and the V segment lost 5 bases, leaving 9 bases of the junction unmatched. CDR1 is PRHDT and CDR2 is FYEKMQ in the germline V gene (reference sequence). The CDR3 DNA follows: TGTGCCAGCAGCCCCGCCGGGACAGGCAACTACGAGCAGTACTTC. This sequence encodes CASSPAGTGNYEQYF.

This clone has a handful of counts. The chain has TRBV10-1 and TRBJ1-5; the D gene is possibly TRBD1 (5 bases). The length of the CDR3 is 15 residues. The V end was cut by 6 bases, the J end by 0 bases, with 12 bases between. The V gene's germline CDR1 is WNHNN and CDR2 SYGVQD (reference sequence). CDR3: CASRGERDSNQPQHF. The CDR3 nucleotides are TGCGCCAGCAGGGGGGAAAGAGATAGCAATCAGCCCCAGCATTTT.

The CDR3 loop reads CASSTGGHQPQHF. In DNA, the CDR3 is TGTGCCAGCAGCACAGGGGGCCATCAGCCCCAGCATTTT. The chain joins TRBV6-1 to TRBJ1-5; 9 bases line up with TRBD1. The trim removed 6 bases at V and 5 bases at J, leaving 2 bases unmatched. From germline, CDR1 is MNHNS and CDR2 SASEGT. CDR3 size: 13 residues.

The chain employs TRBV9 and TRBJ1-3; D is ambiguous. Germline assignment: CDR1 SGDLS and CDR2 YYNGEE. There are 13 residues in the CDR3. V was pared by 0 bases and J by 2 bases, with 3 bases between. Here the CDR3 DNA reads TGTGCCAGCAGCGTAGTAGCTGGAAACACCATATATTTT. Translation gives CASSVVAGNTIYF.

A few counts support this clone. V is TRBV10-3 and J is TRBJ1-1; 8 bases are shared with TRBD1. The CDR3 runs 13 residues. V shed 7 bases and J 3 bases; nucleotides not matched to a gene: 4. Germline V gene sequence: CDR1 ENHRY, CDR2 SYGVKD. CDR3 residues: CAINNRGDTEAFF. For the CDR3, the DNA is TGTGCCATCAATAACAGGGGGGACACTGAAGCTTTCTTT.

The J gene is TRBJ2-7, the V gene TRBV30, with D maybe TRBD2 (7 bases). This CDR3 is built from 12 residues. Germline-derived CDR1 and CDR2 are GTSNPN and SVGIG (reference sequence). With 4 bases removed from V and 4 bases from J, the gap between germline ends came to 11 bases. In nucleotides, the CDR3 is TGTGCCTGGAAGGGGGGGGGATACGAGCAGTACTTC. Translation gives CAWKGGGYEQYF.

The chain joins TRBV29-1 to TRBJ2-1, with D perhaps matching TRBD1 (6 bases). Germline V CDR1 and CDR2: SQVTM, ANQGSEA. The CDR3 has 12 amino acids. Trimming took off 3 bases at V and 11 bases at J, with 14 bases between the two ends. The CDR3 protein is CSVDLVGAKQFF. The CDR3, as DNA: TGCAGCGTTGACTTGGTGGGGGCGAAGCAGTTCTTC.

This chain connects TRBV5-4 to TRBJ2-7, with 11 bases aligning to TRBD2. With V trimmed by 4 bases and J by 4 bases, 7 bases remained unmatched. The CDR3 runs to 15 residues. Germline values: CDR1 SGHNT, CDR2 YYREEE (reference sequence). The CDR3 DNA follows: TGTGCCAGCAGCCAAGTAGCGGGAGGGCCGTACGAGCAGTACTTC. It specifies CASSQVAGGPYEQYF.

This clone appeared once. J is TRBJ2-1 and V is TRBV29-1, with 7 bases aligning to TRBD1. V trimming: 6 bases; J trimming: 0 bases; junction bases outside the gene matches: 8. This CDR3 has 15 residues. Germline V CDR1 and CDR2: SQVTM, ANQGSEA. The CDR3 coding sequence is TGCAGCGTGGCACAGGGGTCGAGCTCCTACAATGAGCAGTTCTTC. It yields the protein CSVAQGSSSYNEQFF.

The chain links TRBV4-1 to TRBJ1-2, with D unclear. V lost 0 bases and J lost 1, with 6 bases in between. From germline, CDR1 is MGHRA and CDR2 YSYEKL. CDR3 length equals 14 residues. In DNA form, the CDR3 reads TGCGCCAGCAGCCAAGATCCCGTTAACTATGGCTACACCTTC. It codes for CASSQDPVNYGYTF.